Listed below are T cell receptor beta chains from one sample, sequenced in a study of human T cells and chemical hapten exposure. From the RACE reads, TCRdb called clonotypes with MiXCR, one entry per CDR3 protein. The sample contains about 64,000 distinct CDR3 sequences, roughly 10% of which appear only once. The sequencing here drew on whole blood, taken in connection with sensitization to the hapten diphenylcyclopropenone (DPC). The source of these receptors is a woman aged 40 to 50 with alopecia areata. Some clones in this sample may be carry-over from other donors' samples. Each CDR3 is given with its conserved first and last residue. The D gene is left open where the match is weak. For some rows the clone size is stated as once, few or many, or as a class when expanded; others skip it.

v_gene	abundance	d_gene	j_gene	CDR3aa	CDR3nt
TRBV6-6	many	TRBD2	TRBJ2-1	CASSLAGPNEQFF	TGTGCCAGCAGTTTAGCGGGACCCAATGAGCAGTTCTTC
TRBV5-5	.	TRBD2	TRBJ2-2	CASGLAGGGELFF	TGTGCCTCCGGACTAGCGGGAGGCGGGGAGCTGTTTTTT
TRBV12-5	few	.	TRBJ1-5	CASALLEGSKGNQPQHF	TGTGCTAGTGCCCTACTCGAGGGCTCTAAGGGCAATCAGCCCCAGCATTTT
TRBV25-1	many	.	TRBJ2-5	CASSDSAREETQYF	TGTGCCAGCAGTGATTCGGCCAGGGAAGAGACCCAGTACTTC
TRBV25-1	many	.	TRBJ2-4	CASTTAKNIQYF	TGTGCCAGCACGACAGCCAAAAACATTCAGTACTTC
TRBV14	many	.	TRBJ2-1	CASSLSLVLPYNEQFF	TGTGCCAGCAGCCTTTCCCTCGTTCTACCCTACAATGAGCAGTTCTTC
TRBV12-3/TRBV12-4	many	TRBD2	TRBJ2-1	CASSPGTSEGNEQFF	TGTGCCAGCAGTCCCGGGACTAGCGAGGGTAATGAGCAGTTCTTC
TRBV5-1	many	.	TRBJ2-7	CASSWSVGEEQYF	TGCGCCAGCAGCTGGTCGGTCGGGGAAGAGCAGTACTTC
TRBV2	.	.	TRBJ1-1	CASSEQRIMNTEAFF	TGTGCCAGCAGTGAACAACGAATCATGAACACTGAAGCTTTCTTT
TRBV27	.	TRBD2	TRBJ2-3	CASSWSAGGGTDTQYF	TGTGCCAGCAGTTGGAGCGCGGGGGGGGGCACAGATACGCAGTATTTT
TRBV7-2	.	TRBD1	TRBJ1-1	CASSSQGQRTEAFF	TGTGCCAGCAGCTCTCAGGGACAGCGGACTGAAGCTTTCTTT
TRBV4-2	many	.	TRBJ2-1	CASSQDTGSNEQFF	TGTGCCAGCAGCCAAGACACCGGATCGAATGAGCAGTTCTTC
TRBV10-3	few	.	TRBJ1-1	CAISEPVVGNTEAFF	TGTGCCATCAGTGAGCCGGTGGTGGGAAACACTGAAGCTTTCTTT
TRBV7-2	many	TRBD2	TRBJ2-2	CASSLLAENTGELFF	TGTGCCAGCAGCTTACTAGCGGAGAACACCGGGGAGCTGTTTTTT
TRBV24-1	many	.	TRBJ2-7	CATGGEDEQYF	TGTGCCACCGGCGGGGAGGACGAGCAGTACTTC
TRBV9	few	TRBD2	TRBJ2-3	CASSVTSGRGDTQYF	TGTGCCAGCAGCGTAACTAGCGGGAGAGGAGATACGCAGTATTTT
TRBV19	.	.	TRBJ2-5	CASSGTTRETQYF	TGTGCCAGTAGTGGGACCACTCGAGAGACCCAGTACTTC
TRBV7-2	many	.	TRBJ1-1	CASSLQLEAFF	TGTGCCAGCAGCCTTCAACTTGAAGCTTTCTTT
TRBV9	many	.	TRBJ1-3	CASSPQIGGPSGNTIYF	TGTGCCAGCAGCCCCCAGATTGGTGGGCCCTCTGGAAACACCATATATTTT
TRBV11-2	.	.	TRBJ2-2	CASSPSGVNTGELFF	TGTGCCAGCAGCCCCTCAGGGGTGAACACCGGGGAGCTGTTTTTT
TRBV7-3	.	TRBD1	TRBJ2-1	CASSPTGGPYNEQFF	TGTGCCAGCAGCCCCACAGGGGGGCCCTACAATGAGCAGTTCTTC
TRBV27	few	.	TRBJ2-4	CASSSRQILAKNIQYF	TGTGCCAGCAGCTCCAGACAGATCCTAGCCAAAAACATTCAGTACTTC
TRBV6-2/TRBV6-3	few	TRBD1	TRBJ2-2	CASSPGQGDAGELFF	TGTGCCAGCAGCCCAGGACAGGGGGACGCCGGGGAGCTGTTTTTT
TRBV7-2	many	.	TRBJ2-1	CASSLGIGRGAYNEQFF	TGTGCCAGCAGCTTAGGCATCGGCAGGGGAGCCTACAATGAGCAGTTCTTC
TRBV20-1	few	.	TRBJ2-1	CSASGQSSYNEQFF	TGCAGTGCTAGTGGGCAGAGCTCCTACAATGAGCAGTTCTTC
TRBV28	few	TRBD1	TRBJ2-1	CASRTRDRLYNEQFF	TGTGCCAGCAGAACACGGGACAGGCTTTACAATGAGCAGTTCTTC